This T cell receptor beta chain came from a study of blood T cell repertoires in COVID-19. Repertoires were generated with immunoSEQ multiplex PCR, while TCRdb's copy carries only in-frame clones and drops some. The repertoire holds about 220,000 clones, 65% to 90% seen once, with 2% to 3% in the top ten. Material for sequencing was peripheral blood. This clonotype was sampled from a woman in her 70s with COVID-19, enrolled during active disease.

Here the CDR3 reads CASSQARAFNYGYTF. In DNA form, the CDR3 reads TGCGCCAGCAGCCAAGCCAGGGCTTTTAACTATGGCTACACCTTC. The chain is built from TRBV4-3 and TRBJ1-2, with D possibly TRBD1 on 5 matching bases. V gave up 1 base and J gave up 1 base, with 10 bases separating them. The CDR3 is made up of 15 amino acids. CDR1 and CDR2 (germline): LGHNA, YSLEER.